This TCR beta chain was sequenced during a study of CD8+CD57+ T cells in acquired aplastic anemia. Turning to the study itself: DNA per sorted CD4+ or CD8+ sample ranged roughly 0.17 to 27.4 ug, averaging around 3.1 ug. Healthy donor CD4+ samples were sequenced to a depth that averaged about 11 million reads. Findings and caveats of the study: Patients versus controls showed no significant CD8+ Simpson's diversity difference. Approximately 27 CD8+ CDR3 sequences occurred in both the patients and the controls.

This clonotype was seen ten or more times. What it recognizes is unknown. Genomic DNA was employed as the template in profiling TCR beta VDJ and CDR3. Using its own MiXCR run on the reads, TCRdb lists one record per CDR3 protein. The table includes 65,000 to 85,000 distinct CDR3 sequences, approximately 51% detected once. Material: sorted CD4+, CD8+, or CD8+CD57+ T cells (not recorded which) from PBMCs. The receptor comes from a human donor in good health, serving as a control.

The CDR3 nucleotides are TGTGCCATCTCGATACAGGTTTTCCACGGGCAGTACTTC. Translated: CAISIQVFHGQYF. The rearrangement joins TRBV2 to TRBJ2-7; D perhaps matches TRBD1 (5 bases). Germline CDR1 reads SNHLY; CDR2 reads FYNNEI. With 10 bases removed from V and 9 bases from J, the gap between germline ends came to 22 bases. The CDR3 is 13 amino acids.